One and the same sample provided the 24 T cell receptor beta chains below, sequenced in a study of cytomegalovirus exposure and HLA in healthy donors. The PCR was carried out with 60 Vbeta primers and 13 Jbeta primers. Data came from immunoSEQ multiplex PCR; TCRdb stores just in-frame clones and leaves some out. The profile covers 60,000 to 90,000 clones, with less than 85% appearing a single time and nearly 10% taken by the ten largest. The sequenced material came from PBMCs. The receptors stem from a woman aged 45-59 years in good health and CMV-seropositive.

The rearrangement joins TRBV6-5 to TRBJ2-7, with TRBD1 identical over 7 bases. The CDR3 extends over 14 amino acids. Germline V gene sequence: CDR1 MNHEY, CDR2 SVGAGI. The V segment lost 2 bases and the J segment 7 bases; nucleotides outside the gene matches: 8. The DNA for the CDR3 is TGTGCCAGCAGTTACGATAAGGGGGCTGGGGAGCAGTACTTC. Translating it yields CASSYDKGAGEQYF.

This chain joins TRBV27 and TRBJ1-1; no definite D call. This CDR3 region has 13 residues. Trimming took 6 bases from V and 1 from J, leaving 9 bases between them. Germline V CDR1 and CDR2: MNHEY, SMNVEV (reference sequence). The CDR3 reads CASSELRNTEAFF. The CDR3 bases are TGTGCCAGCAGCGAGTTAAGGAACACTGAAGCTTTCTTT.

The CDR3 region is CAWRLQANYGYTF. The CDR3 bases are TGTGCCTGGCGCCTGCAGGCTAACTATGGCTACACCTTC. This chain connects TRBV30 to TRBJ1-2; D remains unclear. The CDR3 length is 13 residues. V was pared by 5 bases and J by 0 bases, with 10 bases between. Germline loops: CDR1 GTSNPN, CDR2 SVGIG (reference sequence).

This chain uses TRBV10-1 with TRBJ2-7; 7 nucleotides line up with TRBD1. Unmatched junction bases numbered 5, after V lost 6 bases and J lost 3 bases. The V gene's germline CDR1 is WNHNN and CDR2 SYGVQD (reference sequence). The CDR3 loop spans 13 amino acids. The CDR3 DNA is TGCGCCAGCAGGACAGGGTCGGGCTACGAGCAGTACTTC. Protein product: CASRTGSGYEQYF.

The chain recombines TRBV10-3 with TRBJ1-2; D gene unclear. This CDR3 has 12 amino acids. Germline CDR1 is ENHRY and CDR2 is SYGVKD. The ends were cut back, 11 bases at V and 0 bases at J, with 10 bases in the middle. The CDR3 loop is CAAAGANYGYTF. The CDR3 nucleotides are TGTGCCGCTGCGGGAGCTAACTATGGCTACACCTTC.

V gene TRBV6-5 combines with J gene TRBJ1-1; 8 nucleotides match TRBD1. The CDR3 runs to 14 residues. V gave up 6 bases and J gave up 5 bases; unmatched junction bases: 8. Germline CDR1 MNHEY, CDR2 SVGAGI. CDR3 residues: CASRRGQGSTEAFF. The CDR3 DNA follows: TGTGCCAGCAGGCGCGGACAGGGTTCGACTGAAGCTTTCTTT.

To note about this clone: This same CDR3 is encoded by further DNA sequences in the sample. The genes are TRBV5-1 and TRBJ2-3, with 10 bases fitting TRBD2. The CDR3 has 16 residues. Per germline, CDR1 SGHRS and CDR2 YFSETQ. The trim removed 3 bases at V and 0 bases at J, leaving 4 bases unmatched. The CDR3 here is CASSSLAGASTDTQYF. DNA of the CDR3: TGCGCCAGCAGCTCCCTAGCGGGGGCTAGCACAGATACGCAGTATTTT.

This clone was seen once. This chain connects TRBV6-6 to TRBJ2-3; possibly TRBD2 for D (6 bases). V lost 0 bases and J lost 5, with 12 bases in between. The CDR3 sequence is 15 residues long. CDR1 MNHNY and CDR2 SVGAGI come from the germline V gene (reference sequence). The CDR3 is CASSYSLWGVDTQYF. CDR3 sequence (DNA): TGTGCCAGCAGTTACTCGTTGTGGGGGGTAGATACGCAGTATTTT.

The chain's CDR3 is CASSQDEGAIRETQYF. CDR3 nucleotide sequence: TGCGCCAGCAGCCAAGACGAGGGGGCAATTCGGGAGACCCAGTACTTC. The genes are TRBV4-3 and TRBJ2-5, with 7 bases lining up with TRBD1. With V trimmed by 0 bases and J by 5 bases, 9 bases remained unmatched. The CDR3 runs to 16 residues. Germline CDR1 reads LGHNA; CDR2 reads YSLEER.

This chain links TRBV7-9 with TRBJ2-7; 7 bases match TRBD1. The V and J ends lost 4 bases and 3 bases, in that order; junction bases with no gene match: 6. Germline CDR1 is SEHNR and CDR2 is FQNEAQ (reference sequence). The CDR3 consists of 14 residues. The CDR3 region is CASSSGTVGYEQYF. The DNA of the CDR3 is TGTGCCAGCAGCTCAGGGACAGTTGGCTACGAGCAGTACTTC. The entire variable domain, with the rest obtained from reference TRBV7-9 and TRBJ2-7, is as follows: DTGVSQNPRHKITKRGQNVTFRCDPISEHNRLYWYRQTLGQGPEFLTYFQNEAQLEKSRLLSDRFSAERPKGSFSTLEIQRTEQGDSAMYLCASSSGTVGYEQYFGPGTRLTVT.

The rearrangement joins TRBV7-2 to TRBJ2-5; TRBD2 might be the D (6 bases). Between the trimmed V and J ends, which lost 7 bases and 1 base, there was a span of 10 bases. Germline CDR1 and CDR2: SGHTA and FQGNSA. CDR3 length: 13 residues. CDR3 DNA sequence: TGTGCCAGCACGGGGGACGGCCAAGAGACCCAGTACTTC. This gives the protein CASTGDGQETQYF.

This clone was counted ten times or more. Other DNA sequences in this sample translate to the same CDR3. The chain recombines TRBV5-6 with TRBJ2-7; TRBD2 is a possible D gene (6 bases). Germline V gene lookup returns CDR1 SGHDT and CDR2 YYEEEE. This CDR3 is 16 amino acids long. The ends were cut back, 1 base at V and 0 bases at J, with 14 bases in the middle. The CDR3 loop is CASSLPGDPSSYEQYF. The CDR3 nucleotides are TGTGCCAGCAGCTTGCCGGGAGACCCCAGCTCCTACGAGCAGTACTTC.

The chain links TRBV18 to TRBJ2-4, with D possibly TRBD1 on 5 matching bases. Germline loops: CDR1 KGHSH, CDR2 LQKENI. This CDR3 has 14 residues. The V and J ends lost 6 bases and 2 bases respectively, with 11 bases between them. The CDR3 protein is CASSPTGTKNIQYF. The CDR3 nucleotides are TGTGCCAGCTCTCCCACAGGAACCAAAAACATTCAGTACTTC. Complete variable domain (other parts from reference TRBV18 and TRBJ2-4): NAGVMQNPRHLVRRRGQEARLRCSPMKGHSHVYWYRQLPEEGLKFMVYLQKENIIDESGMPKERFSAEFPKEGPSILRIQQVVRGDSAAYFCASSPTGTKNIQYFGAGTRLSVL.

The gene calls are TRBV30 and TRBJ2-6; D is possibly TRBD2 (5 bases). The CDR3 is 14 residues long. V was trimmed by 3 bases and J by 0 bases, leaving 6 bases between them. The germline V gene encodes CDR1 GTSNPN and CDR2 SVGIG (reference sequence). The chain's CDR3 is CAWRGSSGANVLTF. The CDR3 DNA reads TGTGCCTGGAGGGGGAGCTCTGGGGCCAACGTCCTGACTTTC.

This clone was observed a few times. The chain carries TRBV11-2 and TRBJ2-6, with 9 bases aligning to TRBD1. The germline gives CDR1 SGHAT, CDR2 FQNNGV. The length of the CDR3 is 15 residues. V gave up 5 bases and J gave up 10 bases; unmatched junction bases: 9. CDR3 amino acids: CASSPSRGQGNVLTF. CDR3 DNA: TGTGCCAGCAGCCCGAGCCGGGGACAGGGAAACGTCCTGACTTTC.

This clone has a single count. The chain is built from TRBV2 and TRBJ2-2, with D maybe TRBD2 (5 bases). CDR1 and CDR2 from the germline V gene are SNHLY and FYNNEI. Trimming removed 8 bases from V and 6 bases from J, with 10 bases in between. CDR3 size: 12 residues. The CDR3 sequence: CASRAGAGELFF. The CDR3 region has the DNA TGTGCCAGCCGGGCCGGGGCCGGGGAGCTGTTTTTT. Full variable domain (missing parts from reference TRBV2 and TRBJ2-2): EPEVTQTPSHQVTQMGQEVILRCVPISNHLYFYWYRQILGQKVEFLVSFYNNEISEKSEIFDDQFSVERPDGSNFTLKIRSTKLEDSAMYFCASRAGAGELFFGEGSRLTVL.

V usage is TRBV11-3 and J usage is TRBJ1-2; 10 bases match TRBD1. From germline, CDR1 is SGHNT and CDR2 YENEEA. Trimming took 1 base from V and 2 from J; bases not matched to a gene: 4. This CDR3 spans 16 amino acids. CDR3 nucleotide sequence: TGTGCCAGCAGCTTAGGGGACAGGGGAACGAACTATGGCTACACCTTC. Translation gives CASSLGDRGTNYGYTF.

The chain is built from TRBV27 and TRBJ1-5, with D uncertain. This CDR3 is 15 amino acids long. In germline, CDR1 is MNHEY, CDR2 SMNVEV (reference sequence). Trimming shortened V by 3 bases and J by 6 bases, and 15 bases separated the two germline ends. This CDR3 is CASSLSWWSGQPQHF. CDR3 in DNA: TGTGCCAGCAGTTTGAGTTGGTGGAGTGGTCAGCCCCAGCATTTT.

The V call is TRBV7-8, the J call TRBJ2-1, with D maybe TRBD2 (6 bases). The CDR3 has 15 amino acids. With 5 bases removed from V and 7 bases from J, the gap between germline ends came to 18 bases. The germline V gene encodes CDR1 SGHVS and CDR2 FQNEAQ. The CDR3, as DNA: TGTGCCAGCAGCGAGCGGGTGACAGTTGAGAATGAGCAGTTCTTC. Its translation: CASSERVTVENEQFF.

This clone is a singleton in its sample. J is TRBJ1-1 and V is TRBV6-5; 7 bases are shared with TRBD1. V was clipped by 5 bases and J by 2 bases; unmatched bases: 5. Looked up from germline, CDR1 is MNHEY and CDR2 is SVGAGI. The CDR3 extends over 14 amino acids. The CDR3 bases are TGTGCCAGCAGTAACCGGGACAGCAACACTGAAGCTTTCTTT. Its protein is CASSNRDSNTEAFF.

This chain joins TRBV12-5 and TRBJ2-5; tentatively, D is TRBD1 (7 bases). Trimming left V 1 base short and J 11 bases short, with 35 bases between. The CDR3 loop spans 20 amino acids. The germline V gene has CDR1 LGHNT and CDR2 FRNRAP. This chain's CDR3 is CASGLGPERVTGLADGEQYF. In nucleotides, the CDR3 is TGTGCTAGTGGTTTGGGCCCAGAGAGGGTGACAGGGTTAGCGGATGGAGAGCAGTACTTC.

V is TRBV4-3 and J is TRBJ1-2; a weak D match, TRBD1 (5 bases). V lost 0 bases, J lost 4 bases, and 12 bases lay in between. Germline CDR1 LGHNA, CDR2 YSLEER. CDR3 length equals 15 residues. This CDR3 reads CASSQDAGNVYGYTF. Here the CDR3 DNA reads TGCGCCAGCAGCCAAGATGCAGGGAACGTCTATGGCTACACCTTC.

The chain joins TRBV4-1 to TRBJ1-2; possible D gene TRBD1, 6 bases. The length of the CDR3 is 17 residues. Between the trimmed V and J ends, which lost 0 bases and 6 bases, there was a span of 20 bases. Germline V gives CDR1 MGHRA, CDR2 YSYEKL. The CDR3 bases are TGCGCCAGCAGCCAAGAAGAGTCCACCGGACAGTTGAATGGCTACACCTTC. Protein product: CASSQEESTGQLNGYTF.

The CDR3 DNA follows: TGTGCCAGCAGTGAAGGGGGTTTAAACACTGAAGCTTTCTTT. This gives the protein CASSEGGLNTEAFF. The genes are TRBV6-5 and TRBJ1-1; maybe TRBD1 (6 bases). The germline CDR1 and CDR2 sequences are MNHEY and SVGAGI. V lost 5 bases and J 2 bases, leaving 12 bases between the germline ends. The CDR3 has 14 residues.